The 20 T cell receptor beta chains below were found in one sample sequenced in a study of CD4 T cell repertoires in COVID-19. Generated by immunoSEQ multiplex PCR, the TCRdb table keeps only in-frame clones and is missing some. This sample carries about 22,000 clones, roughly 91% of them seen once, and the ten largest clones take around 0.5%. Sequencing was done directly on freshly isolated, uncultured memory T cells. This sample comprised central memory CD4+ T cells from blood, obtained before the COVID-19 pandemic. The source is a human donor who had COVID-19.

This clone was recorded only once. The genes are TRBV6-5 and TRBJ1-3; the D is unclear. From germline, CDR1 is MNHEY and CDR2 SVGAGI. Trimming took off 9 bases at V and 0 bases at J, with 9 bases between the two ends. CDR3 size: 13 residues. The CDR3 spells CASRSVSGNTIYF. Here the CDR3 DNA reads TGTGCCAGTAGATCGGTCTCTGGAAACACCATATATTTT.

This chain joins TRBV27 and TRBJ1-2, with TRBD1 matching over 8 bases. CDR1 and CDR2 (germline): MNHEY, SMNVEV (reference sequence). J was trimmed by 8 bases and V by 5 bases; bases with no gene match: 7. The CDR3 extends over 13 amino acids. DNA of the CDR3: TGTGCCAGCAGTCAACAGGGGGGCAGCGGCTACACCTTC. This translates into CASSQQGGSGYTF.

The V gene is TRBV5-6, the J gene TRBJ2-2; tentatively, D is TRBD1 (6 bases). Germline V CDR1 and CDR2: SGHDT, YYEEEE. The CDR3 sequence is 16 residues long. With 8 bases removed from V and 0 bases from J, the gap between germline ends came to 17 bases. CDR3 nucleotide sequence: TGTGCCAGTGAGGGCCAGGGGCAAGCGAACACCGGGGAGCTGTTTTTT. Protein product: CASEGQGQANTGELFF. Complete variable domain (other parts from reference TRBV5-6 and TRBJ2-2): DAGVTQSPTHLIKTRGQQVTLRCSPKSGHDTVSWYQQALGQGPQFIFQYYEEEERQRGNFPDRFSGHQFPNYSSELNVNALLLGDSALYLCASEGQGQANTGELFFGEGSRLTVL.

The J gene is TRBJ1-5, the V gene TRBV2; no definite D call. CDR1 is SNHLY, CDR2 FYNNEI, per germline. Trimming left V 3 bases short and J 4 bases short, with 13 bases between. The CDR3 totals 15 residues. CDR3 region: CASSEIRTGNQPQHF. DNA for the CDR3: TGTGCCAGCAGTGAGATTAGAACGGGGAATCAGCCCCAGCATTTT.

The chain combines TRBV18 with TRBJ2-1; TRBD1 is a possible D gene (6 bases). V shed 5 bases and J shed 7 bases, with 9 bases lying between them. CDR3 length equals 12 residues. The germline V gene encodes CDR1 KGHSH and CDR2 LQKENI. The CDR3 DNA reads TGTGCCAGCTCAAACAGGGTTAATGAGCAGTTCTTC. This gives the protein CASSNRVNEQFF. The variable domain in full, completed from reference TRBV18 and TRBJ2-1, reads NAGVMQNPRHLVRRRGQEARLRCSPMKGHSHVYWYRQLPEEGLKFMVYLQKENIIDESGMPKERFSAEFPKEGPSILRIQQVVRGDSAAYFCASSNRVNEQFFGPGTRLTVL.

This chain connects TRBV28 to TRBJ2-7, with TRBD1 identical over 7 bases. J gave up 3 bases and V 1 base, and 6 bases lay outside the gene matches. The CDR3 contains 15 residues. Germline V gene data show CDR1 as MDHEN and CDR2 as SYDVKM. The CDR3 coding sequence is TGTGCCAGCAGTTTATCTACAGGGGTTCGCTACGAGCAGTACTTC. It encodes CASSLSTGVRYEQYF.

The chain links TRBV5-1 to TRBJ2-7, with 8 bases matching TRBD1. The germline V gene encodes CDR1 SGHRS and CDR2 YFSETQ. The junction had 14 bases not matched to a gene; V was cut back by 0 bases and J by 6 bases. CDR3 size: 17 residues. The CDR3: CASSLVSRRQGQTEQYF. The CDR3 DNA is TGCGCCAGCAGCTTGGTGTCCCGCAGACAGGGGCAAACCGAGCAGTACTTC.

The CDR3 sequence: CASSPLVGGEQFF. The CDR3 DNA reads TGTGCCAGCAGCCCACTGGTAGGCGGTGAGCAGTTCTTC. V is TRBV7-2 and J is TRBJ2-1; D is unclear. The CDR3 is made up of 13 amino acids. Per the germline V gene, CDR1 is SGHTA and CDR2 is FQGNSA. Trimming shortened V by 5 bases and J by 9 bases, and 14 bases separated the two germline ends.

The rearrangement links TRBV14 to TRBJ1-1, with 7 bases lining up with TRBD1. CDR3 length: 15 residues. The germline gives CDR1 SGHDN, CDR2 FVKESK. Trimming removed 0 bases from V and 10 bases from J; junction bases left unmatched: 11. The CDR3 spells CASSQDFTGADSAFF. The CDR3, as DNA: TGTGCCAGCAGCCAAGACTTTACAGGGGCTGATTCAGCTTTCTTT. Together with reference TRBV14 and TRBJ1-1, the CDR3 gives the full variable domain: EAGVTQFPSHSVIEKGQTVTLRCDPISGHDNLYWYRRVMGKEIKFLLHFVKESKQDESGMPNNRFLAERTGGTYSTLKVQPAELEDSGVYFCASSQDFTGADSAFFGQGTRLTVV.

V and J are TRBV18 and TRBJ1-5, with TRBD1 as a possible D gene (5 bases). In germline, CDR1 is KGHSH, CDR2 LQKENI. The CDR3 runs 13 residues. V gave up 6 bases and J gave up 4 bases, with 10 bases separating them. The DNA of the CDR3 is TGTGCCAGCTCCTTGACAGAGAATCAGCCCCAGCATTTT. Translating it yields CASSLTENQPQHF.

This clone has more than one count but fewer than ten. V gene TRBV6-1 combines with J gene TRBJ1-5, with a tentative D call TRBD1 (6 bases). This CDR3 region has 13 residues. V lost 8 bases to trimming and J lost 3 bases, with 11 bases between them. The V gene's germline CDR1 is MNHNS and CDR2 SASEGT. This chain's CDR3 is CASRDTNNQPQHF. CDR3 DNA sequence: TGTGCCAGCCGGGACACTAACAATCAGCCCCAGCATTTT.

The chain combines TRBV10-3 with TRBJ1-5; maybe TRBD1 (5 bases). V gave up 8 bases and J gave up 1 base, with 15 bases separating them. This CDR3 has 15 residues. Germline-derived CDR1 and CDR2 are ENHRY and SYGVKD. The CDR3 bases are TGTGCCATCGGGACGGGAGAATGGAGCAATCAGCCCCAGCATTTT. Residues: CAIGTGEWSNQPQHF.

The CDR3 loop is CASSFVRRGGDNEQFF. The CDR3 DNA is TGTGCCAGCAGCTTCGTTCGGCGGGGGGGAGACAATGAGCAGTTCTTC. The J gene is TRBJ2-1, the V gene TRBV5-4; TRBD2 aligns across 9 bases. This CDR3 spans 16 amino acids. The germline CDR1 and CDR2 sequences are SGHNT and YYREEE (reference sequence). After removal of 2 bases from V and 5 bases from J, the junction contained 8 bases not matched to a gene.

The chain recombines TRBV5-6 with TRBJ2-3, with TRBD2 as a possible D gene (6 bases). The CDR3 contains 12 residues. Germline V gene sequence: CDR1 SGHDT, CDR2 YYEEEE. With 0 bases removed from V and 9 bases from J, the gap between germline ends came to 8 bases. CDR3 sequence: CASSLGGGTQYF. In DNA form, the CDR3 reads TGTGCCAGCAGCTTGGGGGGAGGAACGCAGTATTTT.

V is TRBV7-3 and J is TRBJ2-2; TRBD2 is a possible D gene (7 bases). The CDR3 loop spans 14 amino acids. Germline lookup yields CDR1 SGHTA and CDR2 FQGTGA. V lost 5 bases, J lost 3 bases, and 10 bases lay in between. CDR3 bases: TGTGCCAGCAGCCGAGGGGGGGACACCGGGGAGCTGTTTTTT. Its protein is CASSRGGDTGELFF.

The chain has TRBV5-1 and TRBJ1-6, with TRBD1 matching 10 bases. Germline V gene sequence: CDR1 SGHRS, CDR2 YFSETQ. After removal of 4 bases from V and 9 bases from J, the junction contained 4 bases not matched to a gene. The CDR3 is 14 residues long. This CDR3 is CASSVGQGVSPLHF. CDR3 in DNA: TGCGCCAGCAGCGTCGGACAGGGGGTTTCACCCCTCCACTTT. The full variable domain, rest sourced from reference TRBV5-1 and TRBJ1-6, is KAGVTQTPRYLIKTRGQQVTLSCSPISGHRSVSWYQQTPGQGLQFLFEYFSETQRNKGNFPGRFSGRQFSNSRSEMNVSTLELGDSALYLCASSVGQGVSPLHFGNGTRLTVT.

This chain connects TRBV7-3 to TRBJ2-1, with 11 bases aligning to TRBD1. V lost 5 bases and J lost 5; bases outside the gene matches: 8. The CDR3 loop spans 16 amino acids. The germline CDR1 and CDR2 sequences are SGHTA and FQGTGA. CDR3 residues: CASSGSGTGGHNEQFF. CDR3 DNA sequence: TGTGCCAGCAGCGGAAGTGGGACAGGGGGTCACAATGAGCAGTTCTTC.

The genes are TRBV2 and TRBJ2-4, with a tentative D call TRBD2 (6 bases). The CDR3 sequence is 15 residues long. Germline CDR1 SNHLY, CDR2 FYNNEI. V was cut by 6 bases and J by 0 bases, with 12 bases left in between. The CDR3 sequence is CASRRGLLAKNIQYF. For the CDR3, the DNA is TGTGCCAGCAGGCGGGGCCTCCTAGCCAAAAACATTCAGTACTTC. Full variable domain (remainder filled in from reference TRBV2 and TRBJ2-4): EPEVTQTPSHQVTQMGQEVILRCVPISNHLYFYWYRQILGQKVEFLVSFYNNEISEKSEIFDDQFSVERPDGSNFTLKIRSTKLEDSAMYFCASRRGLLAKNIQYFGAGTRLSVL.

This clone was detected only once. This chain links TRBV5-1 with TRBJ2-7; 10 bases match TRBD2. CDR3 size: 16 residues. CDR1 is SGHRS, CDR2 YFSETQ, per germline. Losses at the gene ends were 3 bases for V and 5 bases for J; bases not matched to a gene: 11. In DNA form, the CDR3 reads TGCGCCAGCAGCTGGGGGTCAGCGGGGGGGCTCGACGAGCAGTACTTC. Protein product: CASSWGSAGGLDEQYF.

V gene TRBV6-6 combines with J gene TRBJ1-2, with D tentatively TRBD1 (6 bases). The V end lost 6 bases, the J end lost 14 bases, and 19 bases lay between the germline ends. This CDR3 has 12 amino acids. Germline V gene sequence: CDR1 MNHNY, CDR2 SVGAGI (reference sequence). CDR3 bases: TGTGCCAGCAGCCTAGGATTCCGGGACATAACCTTC. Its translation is CASSLGFRDITF.